This T cell receptor beta chain came from a study of CD8+ T cells in alopecia areata. In each case, RNA was isolated and then reverse transcribed into cDNA as the sequencing template. Data came from immunoSEQ multiplex PCR; TCRdb stores just in-frame clones and leaves some out. Of 150,000 or so clones in the sample, roughly 60% are singletons; the top ten hold about 4.5%. Study-wide results and caveats: There were also resident alphabeta T cells of normal skin sequenced in scalp samples. Lesional scalp exceeded normal scalp in clonality, especially in alopecia totalis/universalis.

The germline CDR1 and CDR2 sequences are SEHNR and FQNEAQ (reference sequence). V lost 4 bases to trimming and J lost 4 bases; unmatched junction nucleotides: 1. The CDR3 runs 12 residues. This clone was seen just once. Its antigen remains unknown. A FACSAria was used to sort CD4+ and CD8+ T cells. These cells came from PBMCs. The receptor was isolated from a human donor in good health. Material for sequencing was CD4+ T cells sorted from blood. The chain recombines TRBV7-9 with TRBJ2-7, with TRBD2 identical over 7 bases. CDR3 loop: CASSSRGYEQYF. CDR3 coding DNA: TGTGCCAGCAGCTCGCGGGGGTACGAGCAGTACTTC.